The 20 T cell receptor beta chains reported below all come from one sample, sequenced in a study of cytomegalovirus exposure and HLA in healthy donors. PCR was performed using 60 Vbeta and 13 Jbeta primers. The table came from immunoSEQ multiplex PCR; TCRdb's copy has only in-frame clones and leaves some out. The table records 50,000 to 65,000 clones, roughly 85% of them present only once. The sequenced sample was PBMCs. The receptors derive from a woman aged 18-29 years in good health and CMV-seronegative.

The rearrangement uses TRBV2 and TRBJ2-3; D unresolved. Trimming removed 8 bases at V and 3 bases at J, with 15 bases between. Per the germline V gene, CDR1 is SNHLY and CDR2 is FYNNEI. The CDR3 has 14 residues. CDR3 loop: CASQVSWRTDTQYF. The DNA of the CDR3 is TGTGCCAGCCAAGTTTCATGGCGGACAGATACGCAGTATTTT.

This rearrangement joins TRBV5-1 to TRBJ2-2; the match to TRBD2 covers 14 bases. The germline V gene has CDR1 SGHRS and CDR2 YFSETQ. The CDR3 is made up of 16 amino acids. V was clipped by 4 bases and J by 6 bases; unmatched bases: 5. The CDR3 is CASSTRLAGGPGELFF. The CDR3 bases are TGCGCCAGCAGCACCCGACTAGCGGGAGGGCCCGGGGAGCTGTTTTTT. The whole variable domain, filled in from reference TRBV5-1 and TRBJ2-2, reads KAGVTQTPRYLIKTRGQQVTLSCSPISGHRSVSWYQQTPGQGLQFLFEYFSETQRNKGNFPGRFSGRQFSNSRSEMNVSTLELGDSALYLCASSTRLAGGPGELFFGEGSRLTVL.

This sequence joins TRBV6-1 and TRBJ1-2, with D perhaps TRBD1 (5 bases). CDR1 and CDR2 (germline): MNHNS, SASEGT. The CDR3 consists of 15 residues. V was pared by 0 bases and J by 8 bases, with 16 bases between. CDR3: CASSEADGGIDGYTF. For the CDR3, the DNA is TGTGCCAGCAGTGAAGCGGACGGGGGGATTGACGGCTACACCTTC.

This rearrangement joins TRBV23-1 to TRBJ1-4, with 7 bases identical to TRBD1. TRBV23-1 is noted as an ORF with a role that remains uncertain. There are 15 residues in the CDR3. The J segment lost 4 bases and the V segment lost 4 bases, leaving 6 bases of the junction unmatched. The CDR3 nucleotides are TGCGCCAGCAGTCCAGGGGGGACGATTAATGAAAAACTGTTTTTT. Amino acids: CASSPGGTINEKLFF.

The chain recombines TRBV10-3 with TRBJ1-2, with 9 nucleotides matching TRBD1. The trim removed 8 bases at V and 8 bases at J, leaving 6 bases unmatched. Germline V gene lookup returns CDR1 ENHRY and CDR2 SYGVKD. This CDR3 has 12 residues. The CDR3, as DNA: TGTGCCATCTCCCCGACAGGGGGGGGCTACACCTTC. It encodes CAISPTGGGYTF.

The J gene is TRBJ2-6, the V gene TRBV29-1; 9 nucleotides align to TRBD1. V lost 5 bases, J lost 4 bases, and 12 bases stayed unmatched. Per germline, CDR1 SQVTM and CDR2 ANQGSEA. The CDR3 runs 17 residues. In DNA, the CDR3 is TGCAGCGTTTCGAATGGGACAGGGAGGTCCGGGGCCAACGTCCTGACTTTC. Its translation is CSVSNGTGRSGANVLTF.

V gene TRBV27 combines with J gene TRBJ2-7; TRBD2 might be the D (6 bases). The V gene's germline CDR1 is MNHEY and CDR2 SMNVEV (reference sequence). Trimming removed 6 bases at V and 7 bases at J, with 16 bases between. This CDR3 comprises 13 residues. CDR3 nucleotides: TGTGCCAGCAGCCGGACCAGTGGGAGGGAGCAGTACTTC. Translated: CASSRTSGREQYF.

The CDR3 DNA follows: TGTGCCAGCCAACAGGGGGTGTACGGAAACACCATATATTTT. Translated: CASQQGVYGNTIYF. The rearrangement joins TRBV27 to TRBJ1-3; 8 bases align to TRBD1. Germline values: CDR1 MNHEY, CDR2 SMNVEV (reference sequence). This CDR3 has 14 amino acids. Germline trimming cut 8 bases from V and 4 bases from J; bases unmatched to any gene: 7.

The rearrangement joins TRBV27 to TRBJ2-7, with D perhaps TRBD2 (5 bases). The CDR3 contains 14 residues. V was shortened by 5 bases and J by 0 bases, with 11 bases between the two germline ends. From germline, CDR1 is MNHEY and CDR2 SMNVEV (reference sequence). CDR3 amino acids: CASSIALSSYEQYF. DNA for the CDR3: TGTGCCAGCAGTATAGCGTTAAGCTCCTACGAGCAGTACTTC.

V and J are TRBV6-1 and TRBJ1-5; D remains ambiguous. The germline V gene encodes CDR1 MNHNS and CDR2 SASEGT. V was cut by 1 base and J by 3 bases, with 10 bases left in between. The CDR3 sequence is 15 residues long. The CDR3 is CASSEGASDNQPQHF. As DNA, the CDR3 is TGTGCCAGCAGTGAAGGGGCCTCGGACAATCAGCCCCAGCATTTT.

Regarding this clone: One junction end does not reproduce the germline sequence, and a read error may be involved. The chain is built from TRBV7-7 and TRBJ2-1; 10 nucleotides agree with TRBD2. The CDR3 covers 15 residues. Per the germline V gene, CDR1 is SSHAT and CDR2 is FNYEAQ (reference sequence). CDR3 protein: CASSLAPSGSNEQFF. CDR3 bases: TGTGCTAGCAGCTTAGCCCCTAGCGGGAGTAATGAGCAGTTCTTC.

The rearrangement uses TRBV6-6 and TRBJ2-7; perhaps TRBD2 as D (6 bases). Trimming took 0 bases from V and 6 from J, leaving 6 bases between them. Germline V gene sequence: CDR1 MNHNY, CDR2 SVGAGI (reference sequence). This CDR3 region has 12 residues. CDR3 in amino acids: CASSYSGGEQYF. In DNA form, the CDR3 reads TGTGCCAGCAGTTACTCGGGGGGCGAGCAGTACTTC.

The chain uses TRBV4-2 and TRBJ2-7; TRBD1 matches 7 bases. The CDR3 is made up of 14 amino acids. Per germline, CDR1 LGHNA and CDR2 YNFKEQ. The J segment lost 5 bases and the V segment lost 0 bases, leaving 4 bases of the junction unmatched. CDR3 DNA: TGTGCCAGCAGCCAAGAAGGGGGCGAAGACGAGCAGTACTTC. This gives the protein CASSQEGGEDEQYF.

The gene calls are TRBV5-4 and TRBJ2-4, with TRBD2 identical over 9 bases. Germline values: CDR1 SGHNT, CDR2 YYREEE (reference sequence). J lost 12 bases, V lost 3 bases, and 16 bases had no gene match. The CDR3 runs 16 residues. The CDR3 here is CASSSRLAEPGGSQYF. The CDR3 nucleotides read TGTGCCAGCAGCTCGCGACTAGCGGAACCGGGGGGCAGTCAGTACTTC.

The chain is built from TRBV6-5 and TRBJ1-6; a weak D match, TRBD1 (5 bases). CDR3 length: 16 amino acids. Germline V gene lookup returns CDR1 MNHEY and CDR2 SVGAGI. V lost 4 bases and J 0 bases, leaving 10 bases between the germline ends. The CDR3 is CASSWGRDSYNSPLHF. The CDR3 region has the DNA TGTGCCAGCAGTTGGGGCAGGGACTCCTATAATTCACCCCTCCACTTT.

This clone has just one count. The CDR3 nucleotides are TGTGCCAGCAGCCTCTCCCCTCTGACTAGCGCCTCCTACGAGCAGTACTTC. Translating it yields CASSLSPLTSASYEQYF. The chain is built from TRBV11-2 and TRBJ2-7, with 8 bases identical to TRBD2. CDR1 and CDR2 from the germline V gene are SGHAT and FQNNGV. The junction had 12 bases not matched to a gene; V was cut back by 5 bases and J by 0 bases. The CDR3 length is 17 residues.

V usage is TRBV6-6 and J usage is TRBJ2-7, with D maybe TRBD2 (6 bases). CDR3 size: 15 residues. The V and J ends lost 2 bases and 3 bases respectively, with 14 bases between them. From germline, CDR1 is MNHNY and CDR2 SVGAGI (reference sequence). This chain's CDR3 is CASSYQTGVGYEQYF. The CDR3 bases are TGTGCCAGCAGTTACCAGACGGGAGTGGGCTACGAGCAGTACTTC.

CDR3 amino acids: CASSGGRLAGAFGNEQFF. CDR3 nucleotide sequence: TGTGCCAGCAGCGGAGGTCGACTAGCGGGAGCGTTCGGCAATGAGCAGTTCTTC. The V and J genes are TRBV7-9 and TRBJ2-1, with 12 bases lining up with TRBD2. The germline gives CDR1 SEHNR, CDR2 FQNEAQ (reference sequence). V was pared by 5 bases and J by 6 bases, with 14 bases of the junction left unmatched. This CDR3 region has 18 residues.

This chain joins TRBV5-4 and TRBJ1-3; the D is unclear. V dropped 3 bases and J dropped 2 bases, with 18 bases sitting between them. This CDR3 has 17 amino acids. Germline-derived CDR1 and CDR2 are SGHNT and YYREEE (reference sequence). CDR3 amino acids: CASSSLPGRYAGNTIYF. The CDR3 nucleotides read TGTGCCAGCAGCTCCTTACCTGGGAGATACGCTGGAAACACCATATATTTT.

The chain links TRBV19 to TRBJ2-5; 7 bases match TRBD1. CDR3 length: 14 amino acids. With V trimmed by 4 bases and J by 6 bases, 8 bases remained unmatched. The germline V gene has CDR1 LNHDA and CDR2 SQIVND (reference sequence). CDR3 in amino acids: CASSTGAGGQTQYF. The CDR3 DNA reads TGTGCCAGTAGTACTGGGGCAGGGGGACAGACCCAGTACTTC.